This paragraph covers one T cell receptor (beta chain) sequence. Its cognate antigen has yet to be identified. No base-level quality is on record; no much larger clone is a single base apart. The entry originates in a study of blood T cell repertoires in COVID-19 (dated by TCRdb to 2020 to 2022). With respect to the entire study: Samples covering the acute and convalescent phases of COVID-19 were provided by collaborators in the United States, Italy and Spain. The prospective study material was composed of cDNA or gDNA derived from T cells, B-cell-depleted T cells, or PBMCs. Subjects who had been exposed to COVID-19, were actively infected with it, or had recovered from it provided the deeply sampled blood TCRbeta repertoires that made up the dataset. The repertoires were released in a freely available public database meant as a resource for research on the immune response to SARS-CoV-2. The samples were drawn from the first 160 participants of the ongoing ImmuneRACE study and from over a thousand subjects provided by 6 global collaborators. Nearly every sample came with metadata listing a de-identified subject ID, COVID-19 status, age in years and sex. Where available, HLA class I and class II types were obtained from metadata supplied by the sample provider rather than from assay-based typing.

Participants in the prospective study were aged roughly 18 to 100 years, lived in 24 United States geographic areas, and enrolled through a virtual design. Cohort assignment in the prospective study relied on participant-reported clinical history from a screening survey and a study questionnaire. Recovered participants in ImmuneRACE Cohort 3 were defined by two consecutive negative NP/OP PCR tests, clearance by a healthcare professional, or resolution of symptoms. Each participant in the prospective study had whole blood, serum and a nasopharyngeal or oropharyngeal swab collected by mobile phlebotomists. Additional blood draws and questionnaires over a 2-month period could optionally be provided by prospective study participants. Blood samples from the prospective study were shipped frozen or at room temperature prior to DNA extraction. The immunoSEQ Assay, a bias-controlled multiplex PCR, was used to amplify TCRbeta CDR3 regions from genomic DNA. The study's processing was this. The number of nucleated cells in each sample was estimated by amplification of reference gene primers within the assay. To quantify the absolute abundance of each unique TCRbeta CDR3 rearrangement, sequence reads were collapsed and filtered. For each sample, productive Simpson clonality was calculated by taking the square root of Simpson's diversity index across productive rearrangements. TCRdb took this table from immuneACCESS and kept in-frame rearrangements with V and J called. Such tables lack part of the clones; where checked against another copy, unresolved V genes explain under half of the gap, and the rest is unexplained. V and J calls and clone size are copied from that table; D and trimming were computed from the DNA. The sample includes approximately 350,000 clones, with roughly nine tenths observed a single time. Jointly, the top ten make up roughly 1% of the sample.

Broader findings and caveats from the paper: The amount of clinical and demographic metadata varied by source and participant and was provided uncurated.

This TCR came from a young man who had recovered from COVID-19. Material: PBMCs or T cells enriched from blood (not recorded which).

DNA sequence: TGTGCCAGCAGCTTAAGCCTGTCCACAGATACGCAGTATTTT. Its amino acids are CASSLSLSTDTQYF. The chain is assembled from TRBV11-2 and TRBJ2-3, with no reliable assignment of the D segment. CDR1 SGHAT and CDR2 FQNNGV are derived from the germline V gene. At the junction V is shortened by 2 bases and J by 2 bases, with 8 bases in between. Including cysteine and phenylalanine, the CDR3 has 14 amino acids. The retained sequence is limited to the CDR3, 42 bases, with the frame set at the first base.